This is a list of T cell receptor beta chains from one sample in a study of naive and memory T cell subsets. TCRdb reanalysed the UMI-ligation and nested PCR reads using MiXCR and keeps one entry per CDR3 protein. The sample gives 95,000 to 150,000 distinct CDR3 sequences, 36% of which show up once; approximately 0.87% is in the top ten. Sequenced sample: central memory CD4+ T cells from blood. The receptors originated from a human donor in good health. Both conserved end residues are part of each CDR3. A D gene is named only where the DNA matches it firmly. Size values are once, few and many counts, or a class for expanded clones, and some rows have none.

D | size | J | V | DNA | CDR3
TRBD2 | many | TRBJ2-1 | TRBV11-2 | TGTGCCAGCAGCGTGCAACTAGCGGGAGGGGATGAGCAGTTCTTC | CASSVQLAGGDEQFF
NA | NA | TRBJ2-1 | TRBV4-2 | TGTGCCAGCAGCCAAGCAGGGTATGAGCAGTTCTTC | CASSQAGYEQFF
NA | once | TRBJ2-3 | TRBV9 | TGTGCCAGCAGCGTAGAGACCGGGATCACAGATACGCAGTATTTT | CASSVETGITDTQYF
NA | NA | TRBJ2-7 | TRBV29-1 | TGCAGCGTAGTGCCGGGACTCCGTTACGAGCAGTACTTC | CSVVPGLRYEQYF
TRBD1 | NA | TRBJ1-1 | TRBV3-1 | TGTGCCAGCAGGCCGACAGGGAGGGCCACTGAAGCTTTCTTT | CASRPTGRATEAFF
TRBD2 | NA | TRBJ2-1 | TRBV27 | TGTGCCAGCAGTTTAGAGGGGGGGGTTGTCGGGAGGGATGAGCAGTTCTTC | CASSLEGGVVGRDEQFF
NA | few | TRBJ2-7 | TRBV5-1 | TGCGCCAGCAGCCTGCCACAAGAGGACGAGCAGTACTTC | CASSLPQEDEQYF
NA | NA | TRBJ2-1 | TRBV20-1 | TGCAGTGCTAGAGGCCAGAGAACCTACAATGAGCAGTTCTTC | CSARGQRTYNEQFF
NA | few | TRBJ1-3 | TRBV20-1 | TGCAGTGCTAGGAAGTCTAATTCTGGAAACACCATATATTTT | CSARKSNSGNTIYF
TRBD2 | few | TRBJ2-1 | TRBV2 | TGTGCCAGCATCGGGACTAGATTCGGTGAGCAGTTCTTC | CASIGTRFGEQFF
NA | few | TRBJ2-3 | TRBV6-5 | TGTGCCAGCAGTTACAAACGGGCCAGAGATACGCAGTATTTT | CASSYKRARDTQYF
TRBD2 | NA | TRBJ2-2 | TRBV20-1 | TGCAGTGCTAGGTCTAGCGGGAGGGCCGGGGAGCTGTTTTTT | CSARSSGRAGELFF
NA | many | TRBJ2-7 | TRBV10-1 | TGCGCCAGCAGTGTTTTTAGGGACGAGCAGTACTTC | CASSVFRDEQYF
NA | NA | TRBJ2-4 | TRBV7-8 | TGTGCCAGCAGCTTAGGGCAAGAAAACATTCAGTACTTC | CASSLGQENIQYF
NA | few | TRBJ1-2 | TRBV9 | TGTGCCAGCAGCGACATGTGGAACTATGGCTACACCTTC | CASSDMWNYGYTF
NA | NA | TRBJ1-4 | TRBV2 | TGTGCCAGCAGCGTTCAGGACCTTAATGAAAAACTGTTTTTT | CASSVQDLNEKLFF
TRBD2 | few | TRBJ2-1 | TRBV28 | TGTGCCAGCAGTTCCGGACTAGCAAAACGGTACAATGAGCAGTTCTTC | CASSSGLAKRYNEQFF
NA | NA | TRBJ1-2 | TRBV20-1 | TGCAGTGCTAGAGATTTGTGGAACAGGGTCATCTATGGCTACACCTTC | CSARDLWNRVIYGYTF
TRBD2 | NA | TRBJ2-1 | TRBV7-9 | TGTGCCAGCAGCCCCCGGGCTAGCGGGAGAAAATACAATGAGCAGTTCTTC | CASSPRASGRKYNEQFF
NA | NA | TRBJ2-5 | TRBV28 | TGTGCCAGCAGTTCGGCAGGGAGGAGGGAGACCCAGTACTTC | CASSSAGRRETQYF
NA | NA | TRBJ2-6 | TRBV9 | TGTGCCAGCAGCCTGGGGACGCTGGGGGCCAACGTCCTGACTTTC | CASSLGTLGANVLTF
TRBD2 | few | TRBJ2-1 | TRBV19 | TGTGCCAGTCTGAGGGAGGTGGGAGGGCCCAATGAGCAGTTCTTC | CASLREVGGPNEQFF
TRBD1 | few | TRBJ2-7 | TRBV25-1 | TGTGCCAGCAGTGAGACCGGGACAGGGGTAACCGAGCAGTACTTC | CASSETGTGVTEQYF
TRBD2 | NA | TRBJ2-7 | TRBV10-3 | TGTGCCATCAGTGAACCTGGACTAGCGGGGTCCGAGCAGTACTTC | CAISEPGLAGSEQYF
NA | NA | TRBJ1-5 | TRBV2 | TGTGCCAGCAGTGAAGAGGGGACAAGAAATCAGCCCCAGCATTTT | CASSEEGTRNQPQHF
NA | few | TRBJ1-6 | TRBV27 | TGTGCCAGCAGTTTATCGAGGTTAAACAATTATGAGTCACCCCTCCACTTT | CASSLSRLNNYESPLHF
NA | NA | TRBJ2-7 | TRBV7-9 | TGTGCCAGCAGCTTAGGCCAGGCAGGGGCCTACGAGCAGTACTTC | CASSLGQAGAYEQYF
TRBD2 | NA | TRBJ2-7 | TRBV3-1 | TGTGCCAGCAGCTCTCGACTAGCGGGAGGCAGGGGCGAGCAGTACTTC | CASSSRLAGGRGEQYF
NA | NA | TRBJ1-5 | TRBV7-2 | TGTGCCAGCAGCTTATACGCAGGGCCCAATAGCAATCAGCCCCAGCATTTT | CASSLYAGPNSNQPQHF
NA | NA | TRBJ2-7 | TRBV5-4 | TGTGCCAGCAGCCGGAAGGGAGTCGGGGCAGCCTACGAGCAGTACTTC | CASSRKGVGAAYEQYF
NA | NA | TRBJ2-3 | TRBV20-1 | TGCAGTGCTGAGGGGGAATGGGTGGATACGCAGTATTTT | CSAEGEWVDTQYF
NA | few | TRBJ2-1 | TRBV20-1 | TGCAGTGCTAGACCCTTAGCGGATGAGCAGTTCTTC | CSARPLADEQFF
NA | NA | TRBJ2-1 | TRBV6-5 | TGTGCCAGCAGAGGACCCCGCGTTGAGCAGTTCTTC | CASRGPRVEQFF
TRBD1 | few | TRBJ2-7 | TRBV11-3 | TGTGCCAGCAGCTTACAAGGGACAGGTTCCTACGAGCAGTACTTC | CASSLQGTGSYEQYF
NA | NA | TRBJ2-7 | TRBV6-1 | TGTGCCAGCAGAATACAGGGTCCAGTTTACTTC | CASRIQGPVYF
NA | NA | TRBJ2-1 | TRBV29-1 | TGCAGCGTTGGACTTTACCGGGAAGATGAGCAGTTCTTC | CSVGLYREDEQFF
NA | NA | TRBJ2-3 | TRBV10-3 | TGTGCCATCAGTGAGTCGACAACTACAGATACGCAGTATTTT | CAISESTTTDTQYF
TRBD1 | NA | TRBJ2-3 | TRBV7-9 | TGTGCCAGCAGCCCACGGGACAGGGGGATAAGCACAGATACGCAGTATTTT | CASSPRDRGISTDTQYF
NA | NA | TRBJ2-1 | TRBV9 | TGTGCCAGCAGTCAGAGGGGGGTGGATGAGCAGTTCTTC | CASSQRGVDEQFF
NA | NA | TRBJ2-7 | TRBV9 | TGTGCCAGCAGCGTAGGGACGCTTACCTACGAGCAGTACTTC | CASSVGTLTYEQYF
NA | NA | TRBJ2-1 | TRBV29-1 | TGCAGCGTCAACAAAGACGGGACATCCGGTGAGCAGTTCTTC | CSVNKDGTSGEQFF
TRBD1 | NA | TRBJ1-1 | TRBV18 | TGTGCCAGCTCACCAGAGGGGACAGGGGCTTTTTTTGTGAACACTGAAGCTTTCTTT | CASSPEGTGAFFVNTEAFF
NA | NA | TRBJ2-1 | TRBV9 | TGTGCCAGCAGCGTAAGGGGGGTCTCCTACAATGAGCAGTTCTTC | CASSVRGVSYNEQFF
NA | many | TRBJ1-2 | TRBV12-3/TRBV12-4 | TGTGCCAGCAGTTCAGACAGCGTCTATGGCTACACCTTC | CASSSDSVYGYTF
TRBD1 | few | TRBJ2-7 | TRBV11-2 | TGTGCCAGCAGCTTGGCACCGGGACAGGGGGCTGGCAGGAGGGAGCAGTACTTC | CASSLAPGQGAGRREQYF